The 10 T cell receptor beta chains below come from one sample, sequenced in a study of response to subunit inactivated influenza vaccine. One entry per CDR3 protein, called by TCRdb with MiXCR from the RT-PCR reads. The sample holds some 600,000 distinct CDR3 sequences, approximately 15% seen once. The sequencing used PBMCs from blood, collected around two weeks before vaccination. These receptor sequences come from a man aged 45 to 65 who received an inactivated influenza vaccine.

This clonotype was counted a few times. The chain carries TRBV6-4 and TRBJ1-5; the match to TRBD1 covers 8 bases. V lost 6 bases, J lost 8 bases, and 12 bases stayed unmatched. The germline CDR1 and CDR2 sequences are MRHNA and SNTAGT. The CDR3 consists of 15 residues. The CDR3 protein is CASREGQAIPEPQHF. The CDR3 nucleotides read TGTGCCAGCAGAGAGGGACAGGCTATACCAGAGCCCCAGCATTTT.

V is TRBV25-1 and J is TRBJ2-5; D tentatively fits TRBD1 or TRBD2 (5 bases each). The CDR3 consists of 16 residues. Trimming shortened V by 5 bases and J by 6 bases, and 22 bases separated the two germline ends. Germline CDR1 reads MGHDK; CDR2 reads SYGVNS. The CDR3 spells CASSPEGQGRRKTQYF. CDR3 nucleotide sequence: TGTGCCAGCAGTCCAGAGGGGCAGGGCAGGAGAAAGACCCAGTACTTC.

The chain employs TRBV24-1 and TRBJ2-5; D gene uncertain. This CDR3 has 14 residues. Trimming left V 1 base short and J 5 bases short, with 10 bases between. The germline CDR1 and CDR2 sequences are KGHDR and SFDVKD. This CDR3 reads CATSDLGQRETQYF. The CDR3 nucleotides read TGTGCCACCAGTGATTTAGGGCAGAGGGAGACCCAGTACTTC.

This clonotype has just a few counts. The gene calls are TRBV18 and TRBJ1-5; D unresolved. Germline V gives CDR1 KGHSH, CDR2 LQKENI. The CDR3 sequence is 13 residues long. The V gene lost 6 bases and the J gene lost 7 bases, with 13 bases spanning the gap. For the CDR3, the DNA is TGTGCCAGCTCGTTCCATCCAGAACAGCCCCAGCATTTT. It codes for CASSFHPEQPQHF.

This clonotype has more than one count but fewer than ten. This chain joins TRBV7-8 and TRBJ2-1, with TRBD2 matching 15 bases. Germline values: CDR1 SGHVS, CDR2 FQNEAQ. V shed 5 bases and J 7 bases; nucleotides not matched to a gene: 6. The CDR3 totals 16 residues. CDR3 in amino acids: CASSTGLAGGENEQFF. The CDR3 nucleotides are TGTGCCAGCAGCACCGGACTAGCGGGGGGGGAGAATGAGCAGTTCTTC. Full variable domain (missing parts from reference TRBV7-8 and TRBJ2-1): GAGVSQSPRYKVAKRGQDVALRCDPISGHVSLFWYQQALGQGPEFLTYFQNEAQLDKSGLPSDRFFAERPEGSVSTLKIQRTQQEDSAVYLCASSTGLAGGENEQFFGPGTRLTVL.

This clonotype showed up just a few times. The CDR3 is CAISGEGPDTQYF. In nucleotides, the CDR3 is TGTGCCATCAGTGGTGAGGGGCCAGATACGCAGTATTTT. The chain has TRBV10-3 and TRBJ2-3, with D perhaps being TRBD1 or TRBD2 (5 bases each). With 4 bases removed from V and 4 bases from J, the gap between germline ends came to 9 bases. This CDR3 region has 13 residues. Germline loops: CDR1 ENHRY, CDR2 SYGVKD.

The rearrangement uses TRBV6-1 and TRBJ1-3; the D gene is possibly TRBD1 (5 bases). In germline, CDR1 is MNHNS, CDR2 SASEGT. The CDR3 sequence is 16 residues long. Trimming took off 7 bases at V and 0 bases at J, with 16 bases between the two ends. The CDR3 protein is CASTRGGVVSGNTIYF. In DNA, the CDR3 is TGTGCCAGCACTCGCGGGGGAGTCGTCTCTGGAAACACCATATATTTT.

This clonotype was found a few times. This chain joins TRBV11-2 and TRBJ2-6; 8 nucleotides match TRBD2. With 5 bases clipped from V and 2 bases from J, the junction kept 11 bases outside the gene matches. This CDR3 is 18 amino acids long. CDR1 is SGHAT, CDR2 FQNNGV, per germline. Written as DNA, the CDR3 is TGTGCCAGCAGCCCTCTTCGGTCGGGGGGGCCTGGGGCCAACGTCCTGACTTTC. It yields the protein CASSPLRSGGPGANVLTF.

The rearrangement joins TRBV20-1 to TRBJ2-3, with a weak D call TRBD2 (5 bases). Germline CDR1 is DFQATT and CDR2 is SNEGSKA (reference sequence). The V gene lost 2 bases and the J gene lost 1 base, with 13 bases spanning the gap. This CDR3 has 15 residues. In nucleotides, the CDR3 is TGCAGTGCTAGATTCCCGGGGTATGGCACAGATACGCAGTATTTT. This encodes CSARFPGYGTDTQYF.

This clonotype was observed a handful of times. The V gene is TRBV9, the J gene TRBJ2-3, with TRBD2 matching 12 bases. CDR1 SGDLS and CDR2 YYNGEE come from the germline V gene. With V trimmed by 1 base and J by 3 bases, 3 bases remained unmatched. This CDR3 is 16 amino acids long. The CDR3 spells CASSVTSGRLTDTQYF. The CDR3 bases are TGTGCCAGCAGCGTAACTAGCGGGAGGTTAACAGATACGCAGTATTTT.